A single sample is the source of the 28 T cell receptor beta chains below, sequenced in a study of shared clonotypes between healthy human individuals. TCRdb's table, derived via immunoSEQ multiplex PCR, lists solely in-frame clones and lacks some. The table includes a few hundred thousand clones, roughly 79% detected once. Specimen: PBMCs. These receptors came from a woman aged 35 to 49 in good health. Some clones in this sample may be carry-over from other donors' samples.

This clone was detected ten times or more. The CDR3 is CASSEAWAISNTGELFF. The CDR3 coding sequence is TGTGCCAGCAGTGAAGCATGGGCGATTTCGAACACCGGGGAGCTGTTTTTT. The chain joins TRBV6-1 to TRBJ2-2; D not certain. Trimming took off 0 bases at V and 0 bases at J, with 11 bases between the two ends. The CDR3 length is 17 residues. CDR1 is MNHNS, CDR2 SASEGT, per germline.

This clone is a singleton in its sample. The CDR3 protein is CSGGTSGNRVQETQYF. Written as DNA, the CDR3 is TGTTCCGGGGGGACTAGCGGGAACCGGGTTCAAGAGACCCAGTACTTC. V is TRBV7-9 and J is TRBJ2-5, with 13 bases aligning to TRBD2. Germline lookup yields CDR1 SEHNR and CDR2 FQNEAQ (reference sequence). The CDR3 has 16 residues.

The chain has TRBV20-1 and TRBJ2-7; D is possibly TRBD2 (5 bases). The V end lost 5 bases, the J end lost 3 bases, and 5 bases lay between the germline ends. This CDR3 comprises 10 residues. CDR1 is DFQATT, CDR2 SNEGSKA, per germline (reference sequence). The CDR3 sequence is CSAGSYEQYF. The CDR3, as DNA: TGCAGTGCTGGGAGCTACGAGCAGTACTTC.

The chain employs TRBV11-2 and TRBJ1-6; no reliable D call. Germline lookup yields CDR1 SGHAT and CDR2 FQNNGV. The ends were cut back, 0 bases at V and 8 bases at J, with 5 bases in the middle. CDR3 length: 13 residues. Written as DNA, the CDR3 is TGTGCCAGCAGCTTAGATTATGATTCACCCCTCCACTTT. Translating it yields CASSLDYDSPLHF.

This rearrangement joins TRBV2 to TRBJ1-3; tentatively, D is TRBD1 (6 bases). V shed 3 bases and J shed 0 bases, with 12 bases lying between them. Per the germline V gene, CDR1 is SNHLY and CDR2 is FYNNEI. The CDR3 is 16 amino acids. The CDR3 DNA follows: TGTGCCAGCAGTGATGGACAGATCAGCTCTGGAAACACCATATATTTT. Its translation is CASSDGQISSGNTIYF.

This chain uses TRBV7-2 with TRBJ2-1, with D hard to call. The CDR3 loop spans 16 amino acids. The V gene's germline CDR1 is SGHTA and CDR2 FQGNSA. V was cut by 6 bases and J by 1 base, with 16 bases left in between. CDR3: CASRTQYGSSYNEQFF. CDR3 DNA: TGTGCCAGCAGAACCCAGTATGGGTCTTCCTACAATGAGCAGTTCTTC.

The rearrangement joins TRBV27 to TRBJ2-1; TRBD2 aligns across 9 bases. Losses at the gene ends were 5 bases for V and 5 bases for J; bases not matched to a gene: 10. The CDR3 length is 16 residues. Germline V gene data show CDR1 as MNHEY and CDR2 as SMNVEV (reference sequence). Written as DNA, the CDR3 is TGTGCCAGCAGTGCCCGGGGGGCGGGAGGGCACAATGAGCAGTTCTTC. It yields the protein CASSARGAGGHNEQFF.

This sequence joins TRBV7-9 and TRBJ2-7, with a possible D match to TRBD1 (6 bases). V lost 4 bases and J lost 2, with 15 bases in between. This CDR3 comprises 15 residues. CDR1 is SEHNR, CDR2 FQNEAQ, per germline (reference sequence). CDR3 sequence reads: CASSSVGDTPYEQYF. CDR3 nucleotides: TGTGCCAGCAGCTCCGTTGGGGACACCCCCTACGAGCAGTACTTC.

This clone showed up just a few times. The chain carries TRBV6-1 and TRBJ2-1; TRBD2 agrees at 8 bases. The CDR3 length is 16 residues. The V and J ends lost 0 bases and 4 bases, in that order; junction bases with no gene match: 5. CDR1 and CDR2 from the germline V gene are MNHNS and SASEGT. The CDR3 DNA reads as TGTGCCAGCAGTGAAGCCGGGGGGGCTGATTACAATGAGCAGTTCTTC. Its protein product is CASSEAGGADYNEQFF.

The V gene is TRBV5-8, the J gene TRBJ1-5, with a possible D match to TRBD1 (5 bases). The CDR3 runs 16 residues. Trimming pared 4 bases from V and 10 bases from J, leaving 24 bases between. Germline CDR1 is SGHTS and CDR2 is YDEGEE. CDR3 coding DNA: TGTGCCAGCAGCCCCAGGGTCCTCGGTTCGACGGGACCCCAGCATTTT. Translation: CASSPRVLGSTGPQHF.

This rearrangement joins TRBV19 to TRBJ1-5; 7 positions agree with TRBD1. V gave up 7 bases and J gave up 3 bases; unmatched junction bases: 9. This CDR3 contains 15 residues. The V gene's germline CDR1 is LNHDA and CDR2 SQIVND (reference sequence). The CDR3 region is CASNYRGAANQPQHF. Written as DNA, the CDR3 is TGTGCCAGTAATTACAGGGGAGCGGCCAATCAGCCCCAGCATTTT.

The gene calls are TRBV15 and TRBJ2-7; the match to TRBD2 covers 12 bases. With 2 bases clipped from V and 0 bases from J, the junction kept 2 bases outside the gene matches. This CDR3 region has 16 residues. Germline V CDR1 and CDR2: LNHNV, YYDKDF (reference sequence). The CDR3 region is CATSRILAGGSYEQYF. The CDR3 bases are TGTGCCACCAGCAGAATACTAGCGGGAGGCTCCTACGAGCAGTACTTC. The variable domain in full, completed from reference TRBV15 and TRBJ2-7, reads DAMVIQNPRYQVTQFGKPVTLSCSQTLNHNVMYWYQQKSSQAPKLLFHYYDKDFNNEADTPDNFQSRRPNTSFCFLDIRSPGLGDTAMYLCATSRILAGGSYEQYFGPGTRLTVT.

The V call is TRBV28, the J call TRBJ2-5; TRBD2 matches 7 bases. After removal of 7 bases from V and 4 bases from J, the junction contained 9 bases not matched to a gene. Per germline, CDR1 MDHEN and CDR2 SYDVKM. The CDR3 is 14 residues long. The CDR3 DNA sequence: TGTGCCAGCAACGTACTGACGGGAGGAGAGACCCAGTACTTC. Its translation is CASNVLTGGETQYF.

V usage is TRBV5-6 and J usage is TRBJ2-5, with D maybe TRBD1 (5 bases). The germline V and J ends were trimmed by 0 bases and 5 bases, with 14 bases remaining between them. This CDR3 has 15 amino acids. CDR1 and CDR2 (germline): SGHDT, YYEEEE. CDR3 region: CASSLVGRDQETQYF. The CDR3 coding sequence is TGTGCCAGCAGCTTGGTAGGCAGGGATCAGGAGACCCAGTACTTC.

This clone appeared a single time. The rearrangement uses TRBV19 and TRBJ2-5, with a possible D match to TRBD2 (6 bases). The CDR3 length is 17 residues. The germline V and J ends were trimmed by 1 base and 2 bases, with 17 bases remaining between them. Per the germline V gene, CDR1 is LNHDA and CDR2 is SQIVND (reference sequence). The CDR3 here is CASSIGGTPNLQETQYF. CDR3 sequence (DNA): TGTGCCAGTAGTATAGGGGGGACTCCCAACCTGCAAGAGACCCAGTACTTC.

CDR3 region: CASSKYYQETQYF. In DNA form, the CDR3 reads TGTGCCAGCAGCAAGTACTACCAAGAGACCCAGTACTTC. V is TRBV2 and J is TRBJ2-5, with D uncertain. Per the germline V gene, CDR1 is SNHLY and CDR2 is FYNNEI. The CDR3 is made up of 13 amino acids. Trimming removed 6 bases at V and 0 bases at J, with 8 bases between.

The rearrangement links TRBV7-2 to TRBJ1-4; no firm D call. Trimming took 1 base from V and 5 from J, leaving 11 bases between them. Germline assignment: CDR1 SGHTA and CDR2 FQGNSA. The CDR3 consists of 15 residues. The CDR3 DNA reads TGTGCCAGCAGCTTAGGGCAGCAACTCAATGAAAAACTGTTTTTT. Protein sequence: CASSLGQQLNEKLFF.

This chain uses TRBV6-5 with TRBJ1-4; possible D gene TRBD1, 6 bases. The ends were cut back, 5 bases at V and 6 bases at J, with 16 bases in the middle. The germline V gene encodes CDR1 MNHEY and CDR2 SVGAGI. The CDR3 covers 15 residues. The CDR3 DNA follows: TGTGCCAGCAGTACCGTGGGGGCGCCGGATGAAAAACTGTTTTTT. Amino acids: CASSTVGAPDEKLFF.

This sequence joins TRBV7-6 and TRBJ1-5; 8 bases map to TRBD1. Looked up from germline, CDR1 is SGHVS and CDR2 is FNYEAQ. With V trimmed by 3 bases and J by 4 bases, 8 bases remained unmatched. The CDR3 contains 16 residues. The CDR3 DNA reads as TGTGCCAGCAGCTTGGACCGGGGACAGGATAATCAGCCCCAGCATTTT. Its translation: CASSLDRGQDNQPQHF.

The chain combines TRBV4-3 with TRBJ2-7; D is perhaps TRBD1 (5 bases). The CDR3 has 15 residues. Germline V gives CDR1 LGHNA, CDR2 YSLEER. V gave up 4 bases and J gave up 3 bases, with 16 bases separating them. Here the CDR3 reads CASSPRTDSNYEQYF. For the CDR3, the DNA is TGCGCCAGCAGCCCTCGCACCGACAGCAACTACGAGCAGTACTTC.

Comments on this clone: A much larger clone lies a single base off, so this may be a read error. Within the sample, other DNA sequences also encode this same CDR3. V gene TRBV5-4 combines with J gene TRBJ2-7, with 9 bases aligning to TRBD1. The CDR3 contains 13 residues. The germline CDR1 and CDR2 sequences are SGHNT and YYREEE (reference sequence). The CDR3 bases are TGCGCCAGCAGCTGGCCGACAGGGGGCGAGCAGTACTTC. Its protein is CASSWPTGGEQYF. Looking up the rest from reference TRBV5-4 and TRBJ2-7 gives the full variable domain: ETGVTQSPTHLIKTRGQQVTLRCSSQSGHNTVSWYQQALGQGPQFIFQYYREEENGRGNFPPRFSGLQFPNYSSELNVNALELDDSALYLCASSWPTGGEQYFGPGTRLTVT.

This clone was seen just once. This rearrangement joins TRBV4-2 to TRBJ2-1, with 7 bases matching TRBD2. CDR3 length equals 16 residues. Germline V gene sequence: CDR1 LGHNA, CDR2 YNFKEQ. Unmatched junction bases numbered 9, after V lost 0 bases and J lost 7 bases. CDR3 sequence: CASSQEWREILNEQFF. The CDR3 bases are TGTGCCAGCAGCCAAGAGTGGCGGGAGATACTGAATGAGCAGTTCTTC.

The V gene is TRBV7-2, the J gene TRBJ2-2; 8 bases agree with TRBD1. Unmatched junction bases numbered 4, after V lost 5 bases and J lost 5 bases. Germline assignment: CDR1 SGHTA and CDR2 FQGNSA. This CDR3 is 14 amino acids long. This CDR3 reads CASSPRGPTGELFF. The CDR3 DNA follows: TGTGCCAGCAGCCCCAGGGGGCCAACCGGGGAGCTGTTTTTT.

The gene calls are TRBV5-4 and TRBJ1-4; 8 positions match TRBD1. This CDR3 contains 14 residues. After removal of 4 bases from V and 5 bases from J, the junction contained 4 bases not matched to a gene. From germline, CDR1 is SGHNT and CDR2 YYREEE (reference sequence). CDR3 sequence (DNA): TGTGCCAGCAGCCCCGACAGGGGAAATGAAAAACTGTTTTTT. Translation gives CASSPDRGNEKLFF. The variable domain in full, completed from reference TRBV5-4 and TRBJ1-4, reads ETGVTQSPTHLIKTRGQQVTLRCSSQSGHNTVSWYQQALGQGPQFIFQYYREEENGRGNFPPRFSGLQFPNYSSELNVNALELDDSALYLCASSPDRGNEKLFFGSGTQLSVL.

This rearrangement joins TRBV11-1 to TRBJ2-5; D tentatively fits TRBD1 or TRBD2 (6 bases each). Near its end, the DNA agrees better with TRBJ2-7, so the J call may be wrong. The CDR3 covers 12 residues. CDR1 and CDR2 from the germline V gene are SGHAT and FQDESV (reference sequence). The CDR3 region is CASSFWGAEQYF. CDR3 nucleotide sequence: TGTGCCAGCAGCTTTTGGGGGGCCGAGCAGTACTTC.

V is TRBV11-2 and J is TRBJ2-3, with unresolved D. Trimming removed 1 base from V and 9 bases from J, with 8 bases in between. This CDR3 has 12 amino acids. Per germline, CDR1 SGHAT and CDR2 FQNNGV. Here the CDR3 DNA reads TGTGCCAGCAGCTTAGTACGGGCGACGCAGTATTTT. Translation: CASSLVRATQYF. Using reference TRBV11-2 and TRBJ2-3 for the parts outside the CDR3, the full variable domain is EAGVAQSPRYKIIEKRQSVAFWCNPISGHATLYWYQQILGQGPKLLIQFQNNGVVDDSQLPKDRFSAERLKGVDSTLKIQPAKLEDSAVYLCASSLVRATQYFGPGTRLTVL.

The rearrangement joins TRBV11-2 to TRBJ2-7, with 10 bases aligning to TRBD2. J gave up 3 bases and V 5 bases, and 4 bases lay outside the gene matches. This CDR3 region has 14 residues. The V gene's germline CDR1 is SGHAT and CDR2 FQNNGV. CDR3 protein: CASSTWTSGYEQYF. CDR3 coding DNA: TGTGCCAGCAGCACCTGGACTAGCGGCTACGAGCAGTACTTC. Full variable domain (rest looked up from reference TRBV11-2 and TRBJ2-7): EAGVAQSPRYKIIEKRQSVAFWCNPISGHATLYWYQQILGQGPKLLIQFQNNGVVDDSQLPKDRFSAERLKGVDSTLKIQPAKLEDSAVYLCASSTWTSGYEQYFGPGTRLTVT.

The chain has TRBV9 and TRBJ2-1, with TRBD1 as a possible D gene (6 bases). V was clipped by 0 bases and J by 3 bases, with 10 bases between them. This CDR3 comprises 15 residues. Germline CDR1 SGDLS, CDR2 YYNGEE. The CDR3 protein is CASSVEQGIYNEQFF. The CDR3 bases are TGTGCCAGCAGCGTAGAACAGGGAATCTACAATGAGCAGTTCTTC.